This TCR beta chain comes out of a study of cytomegalovirus exposure and HLA in healthy donors. Study results and caveats: Subsequent analysis found a tendency for first-cohort TCR clusters to co-occur within the 120 or so validation repertoires. Cytomegalovirus status was reportedly diagnosed by the classifier with high sensitivity and specificity. TCR beta chains numbering more than 150 were designated cytomegalovirus-associated.

Germline assignment: CDR1 SGHTA and CDR2 FQGNSA. The ends lost 2 bases at V and 4 bases at J; junction bases unmatched: 1. The CDR3 is made up of 14 amino acids. This clone was seen a handful of times. The antigen remains undetermined. The assay was immunoSEQ multiplex PCR, and TCRdb's table has in-frame clones only and misses some. The repertoire holds roughly 330,000 clones, with approximately 86% as singletons. The TCR was taken from a woman in her 30s in good health and CMV-seropositive. This chain joins TRBV7-2 and TRBJ2-7; TRBD1 matches 11 bases. Sequencing was done on a sample of PBMCs. This CDR3 reads CASSLRDRGYEQYF. CDR3 DNA sequence: TGTGCCAGCAGCTTAAGGGACAGGGGGTACGAGCAGTACTTC.